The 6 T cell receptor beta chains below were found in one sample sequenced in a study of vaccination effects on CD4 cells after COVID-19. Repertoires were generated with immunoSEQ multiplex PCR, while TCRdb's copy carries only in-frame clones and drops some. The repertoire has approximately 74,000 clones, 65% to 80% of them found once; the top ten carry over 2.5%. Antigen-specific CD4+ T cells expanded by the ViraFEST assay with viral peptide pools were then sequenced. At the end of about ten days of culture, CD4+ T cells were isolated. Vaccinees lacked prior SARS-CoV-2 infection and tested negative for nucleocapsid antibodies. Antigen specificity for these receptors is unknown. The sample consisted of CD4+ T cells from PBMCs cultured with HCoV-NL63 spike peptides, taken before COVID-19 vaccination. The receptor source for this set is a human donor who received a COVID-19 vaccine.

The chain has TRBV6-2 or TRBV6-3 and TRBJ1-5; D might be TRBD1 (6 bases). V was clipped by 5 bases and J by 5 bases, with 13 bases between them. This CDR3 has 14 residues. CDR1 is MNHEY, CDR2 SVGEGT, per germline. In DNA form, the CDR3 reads TGTGCCAGCAGTCAGAACAGGGACCATCAGCCCCAGCATTTT. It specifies CASSQNRDHQPQHF.

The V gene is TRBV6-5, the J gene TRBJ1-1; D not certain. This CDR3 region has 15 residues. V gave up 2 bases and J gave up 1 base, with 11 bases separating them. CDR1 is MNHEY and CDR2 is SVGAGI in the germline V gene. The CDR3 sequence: CASSYPRTGNTEAFF. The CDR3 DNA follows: TGTGCCAGCAGTTACCCGAGGACGGGGAACACTGAAGCTTTCTTT.

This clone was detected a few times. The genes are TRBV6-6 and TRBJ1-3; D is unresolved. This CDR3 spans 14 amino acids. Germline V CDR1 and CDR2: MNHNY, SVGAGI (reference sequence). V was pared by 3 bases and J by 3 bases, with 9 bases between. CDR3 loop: CASSYRLGGNTIYF. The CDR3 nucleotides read TGTGCCAGCAGTTATAGGTTGGGTGGAAACACCATATATTTT.

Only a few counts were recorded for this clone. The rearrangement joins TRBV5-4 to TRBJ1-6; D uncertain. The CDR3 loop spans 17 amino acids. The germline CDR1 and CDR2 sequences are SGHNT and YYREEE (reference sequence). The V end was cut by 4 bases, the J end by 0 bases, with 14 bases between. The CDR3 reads CASSTRTASSYNSPLHF. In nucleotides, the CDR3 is TGTGCCAGCAGCACCCGGACGGCGAGCTCCTATAATTCACCCCTCCACTTT.

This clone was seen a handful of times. Written as DNA, the CDR3 is TGTGCCAGTAGGCCCGGACAGGGAGGGACTGAAGCTTTCTTT. As protein: CASRPGQGGTEAFF. The chain carries TRBV19 and TRBJ1-1, with 8 bases aligning to TRBD1. Germline CDR1 LNHDA, CDR2 SQIVND (reference sequence). The V segment lost 6 bases and the J segment 5 bases; nucleotides outside the gene matches: 8. There are 14 residues in the CDR3.

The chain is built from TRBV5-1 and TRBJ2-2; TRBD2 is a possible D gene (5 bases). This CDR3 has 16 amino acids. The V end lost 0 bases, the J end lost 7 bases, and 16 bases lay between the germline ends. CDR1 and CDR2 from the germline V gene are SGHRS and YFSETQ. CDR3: CASSLATGSVLGELFF. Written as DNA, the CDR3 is TGCGCCAGCAGCTTGGCCACGGGGAGTGTCCTCGGGGAGCTGTTTTTT. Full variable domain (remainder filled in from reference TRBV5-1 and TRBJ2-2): KAGVTQTPRYLIKTRGQQVTLSCSPISGHRSVSWYQQTPGQGLQFLFEYFSETQRNKGNFPGRFSGRQFSNSRSEMNVSTLELGDSALYLCASSLATGSVLGELFFGEGSRLTVL.